Below, one TCR beta chain is given with its context. The target antigen is unknown. These data belong to a study of CD8 T cells in Susac syndrome. General observations from the study: It was acknowledged by the study that relatively few individuals were included in its TCR sequencing and HLA analysis.

In germline, CDR1 is SGHRS, CDR2 YFSETQ. J lost 10 bases, V lost 0 bases, and 7 bases had no gene match. The CDR3 is 15 residues long. Sequencing of TCR beta covered CD8+ and CD4+ T cells obtained from blood. Purification of the CD8+ and CD4+ T cells relied on negative isolation, and TEMRA cells underwent FACS enrichment. Random hexamers primed reverse transcription of about 0.45 to 1 ug RNA. The immunoSEQ assay covered 54 Vbeta and 13 Jbeta segments for CDR3. Each CDR3 protein is one row after TCRdb ran MiXCR on the immunoSEQ multiplex PCR reads. The sample has about 300,000 distinct CDR3 sequences, under 95% seen once.

The chain has TRBV5-1 and TRBJ2-1; 10 positions agree with TRBD2. The TCR sequence derives from a human donor with multiple sclerosis. The sequenced sample consisted of CD4+ T cells from PBMCs. The CDR3 DNA reads TGCGCCAGCAGCTTGGTCGCTAGCGGGAGCGAGGAGCAGTTCTTC. Amino acids: CASSLVASGSEEQFF.